This T cell receptor beta chain was identified in a study of OX40 agonist ivuxolimab in advanced cancers. Study-level information: Prior checkpoint blockade (anti-PD-1, anti-PD-L1 or anti-CTLA-4) was permitted; around 37% had it.

Concerning this clone: Its antigen is unknown.

Measured with immunoSEQ multiplex PCR; TCRdb has only the in-frame clones, and not every one. The sample carries 50,000 to 85,000 clones, roughly four fifths recorded once. The CDR3 has 15 amino acids. Unmatched junction bases numbered 11, after V lost 5 bases and J lost 5 bases. The germline gives CDR1 LNHDA, CDR2 SQIVND (reference sequence). The study's findings and limits: There were also nonresponders showing low normalized T-cell clonal expansion. Relative to CD4+, CD8+ T cells held more expanded clones on average.

Patients had blood sampled at baseline and again on cycle 4 day 1 and cycle 7 day 1. Source: CD4+ or CD8+ T cells sorted from blood, taken in a trial of the OX40 agonist ivuxolimab. This clonotype originated in an adult with an advanced solid tumor such as melanoma, head and neck, liver or kidney cancer. The chain is built from TRBV19 and TRBJ2-5, with TRBD2 matching over 7 bases. The CDR3 nucleotides are TGTGCCAGTAGTGGCCGGGACTACCCTCGGGAGACCCAGTACTTC. Its protein is CASSGRDYPRETQYF.